These T cell receptor beta chains were read from a single sample in a study of blood T cell repertoires in COVID-19. TCRdb keeps only in-frame clones here, not all; method: immunoSEQ multiplex PCR. The table includes more than 300,000 clones, about 86% detected once. The source material was peripheral blood. These receptors were obtained from a woman aged 50 to 60 with acute or convalescent COVID-19. Both conserved end residues are part of each CDR3. The D gene is left open where the match is weak.

v_call,d_call,j_call,cdr3_aa
TRBV5-1,-,TRBJ2-7,CASSRSDSPLGEQYF
TRBV7-9,-,TRBJ1-1,CASRLGSFWGEGTEAFF
TRBV7-8,-,TRBJ2-5,CASSPQVSRTQYF
TRBV19,-,TRBJ2-6,CASSFRGSGANVLTF
TRBV7-6,TRBD2,TRBJ2-1,CASSFSGGLNEQFF
TRBV24-1,-,TRBJ1-1,CATSDLGPPTQKEYTEAFF
TRBV3-1/TRBV3-2,-,TRBJ1-1,CASSQSEGRSNTEAFF
TRBV9,-,TRBJ2-1,CASSVDRVYNEQFF
TRBV5-1,TRBD1,TRBJ1-1,CASSSGQVNTEAFF
TRBV30,-,TRBJ2-5,CACLRWERETQYF
TRBV30,-,TRBJ1-1,CAWSVTGRWAFF
TRBV11-2,-,TRBJ2-3,CASRARGSDTDTQYF
TRBV5-1,TRBD2,TRBJ2-2,CASSLGGGGYTGELFF
TRBV5-4,-,TRBJ2-5,CASSSTAQETQYF
TRBV7-2,-,TRBJ2-5,CASSLAGIGETQYF
TRBV30,-,TRBJ2-1,CAWNFQGNEQFF
TRBV21-1,-,TRBJ2-3,CASSNSASGRTDTQYF